The entry that follows covers one T cell receptor beta chain sequence. The antigen is not known. This CDR3 spans 16 amino acids. With V trimmed by 4 bases and J by 4 bases, 12 bases remained unmatched. Germline V lookup: CDR1 MDHEN, CDR2 SYDVKM. Both 60 Vbeta primers and 13 Jbeta primers went into the PCR. The repertoire was sequenced with immunoSEQ multiplex PCR; TCRdb's copy has only in-frame clones and lacks some. This sample yields under 200,000 clones, of which more than 65% are seen a single time; 0.5% to 0.55% belongs to the top ten. The data stem from a study of cytomegalovirus exposure and HLA in healthy donors. Study-level results: It was reported in a later analysis that an Asian-associated ancestry cluster showed fewer N-insertions than the approximately 690-donor mean. When presence/absence was analysed, sequencing depth was taken to be roughly uniform across donors. CMV serostatus was the sole immune exposure data available.

The sequencing input was PBMCs. The clonotype originates from a woman aged 45-60 years in good health and CMV-seronegative. The genes are TRBV28 and TRBJ1-2; 7 positions agree with TRBD1. The CDR3 sequence: CASSSSPAGGIYGYTF. The CDR3 coding sequence is TGTGCCAGCAGTTCATCCCCCGCAGGGGGAATCTATGGCTACACCTTC.